What follows are 26 T cell receptor beta chains derived from one specimen sequenced in a study of blood T cell repertoires in COVID-19. TCRdb's copy holds only in-frame clones and misses some; the assay was immunoSEQ multiplex PCR. The data contain approximately 300,000 clones, about nine tenths of them singletons. Specimen: PBMCs or T cells enriched from blood (not recorded which). The receptor source for this set is a man aged 55 to 70 who had recovered from COVID-19.

About this clone itself: Its ends do not fully match the called genes, so a read error is possible. In DNA form, the CDR3 reads TGTGCCAGCTCTCCCCCCCCCACCTACCCGAACTCTGAAGCTTTCTTT. Protein sequence: CASSPPPTYPNSEAFF. V gene TRBV18 combines with J gene TRBJ1-1, with D unclear. CDR1 is KGHSH, CDR2 LQKENI, per germline. There are 16 residues in the CDR3.

For this clone: Other nucleotide sequences in the sample specify the same CDR3. The gene calls are TRBV6-5 and TRBJ2-5, with 7 bases identical to TRBD2. The CDR3 covers 15 residues. The V segment lost 2 bases and the J segment 2 bases; nucleotides outside the gene matches: 5. CDR1 and CDR2 (germline): MNHEY, SVGAGI. This chain's CDR3 is CASSYLAEYQETQYF. CDR3 nucleotides: TGTGCCAGCAGTTACCTAGCGGAATATCAAGAGACCCAGTACTTC.

V and J are TRBV7-3 and TRBJ2-1; 13 bases map to TRBD2. Per the germline V gene, CDR1 is SGHTA and CDR2 is FQGTGA. J was trimmed by 5 bases and V by 5 bases; bases with no gene match: 6. This CDR3 is 16 amino acids long. The CDR3 is CASSADGTSGNNEQFF. CDR3 nucleotide sequence: TGTGCCAGCAGCGCGGACGGGACTAGCGGGAACAATGAGCAGTTCTTC.

The V gene is TRBV3-1 (or the pseudogene TRBV3-2), the J gene TRBJ2-7; 9 bases line up with TRBD1. The CDR3 runs 14 residues. V was clipped by 6 bases and J by 1 base; unmatched bases: 4. Germline V gene sequence: CDR1 LGHDT, CDR2 YNNKEL (reference sequence). The CDR3: CASSWGTGSYEQYF. As DNA, the CDR3 is TGTGCCAGCAGTTGGGGGACAGGGTCCTACGAGCAGTACTTC.

The chain links TRBV28 to TRBJ1-1, with 9 bases fitting TRBD1. Looked up from germline, CDR1 is MDHEN and CDR2 is SYDVKM. The CDR3 runs to 15 residues. V shed 6 bases and J 3 bases; nucleotides not matched to a gene: 8. The CDR3 is CASRPRDRAHTEAFF. CDR3 nucleotides: TGTGCCAGCAGACCCCGGGACAGGGCCCACACTGAAGCTTTCTTT.

CDR3 amino acids: CASSWGNTGTGGVVRHSPLHF. The CDR3 region has the DNA TGCGCCAGCAGCTGGGGCAATACCGGGACAGGGGGCGTTGTGAGGCATTCACCCCTCCACTTT. The chain joins TRBV5-1 to TRBJ1-6, with 12 bases aligning to TRBD1. The germline V gene encodes CDR1 SGHRS and CDR2 YFSETQ. V was clipped by 3 bases and J by 8 bases; unmatched bases: 21. There are 21 residues in the CDR3.

The rearrangement uses TRBV18 and TRBJ2-6; weak D call: TRBD1 (5 bases). CDR1 is KGHSH and CDR2 is LQKENI in the germline V gene. Trimming left V 0 bases short and J 0 bases short, with 9 bases between. The CDR3 is made up of 17 amino acids. The CDR3 nucleotides read TGTGCCAGCTCACCACCTCAGGGTAACTCTGGGGCCAACGTCCTGACTTTC. Its translation: CASSPPQGNSGANVLTF.

The chain uses TRBV24-1 and TRBJ2-3; 10 nucleotides match TRBD2. Germline V lookup: CDR1 KGHDR, CDR2 SFDVKD. The CDR3 contains 17 residues. V lost 4 bases and J lost 1; bases outside the gene matches: 7. The CDR3 DNA reads as TGTGCCACCAGTGACCTGACCGGGACTAGCGGCACAGATACGCAGTATTTT. Amino acid sequence: CATSDLTGTSGTDTQYF.

This clone appeared many times. V and J are TRBV18 and TRBJ2-3; perhaps TRBD1 as D (6 bases). The V and J ends lost 3 bases and 0 bases respectively, with 16 bases between them. CDR3 size: 17 residues. Germline CDR1 and CDR2: KGHSH and LQKENI. The CDR3 spells CASSPLGAAPSTDTQYF. The DNA for the CDR3 is TGTGCCAGCTCACCCTTGGGGGCGGCCCCTAGCACAGATACGCAGTATTTT.

CDR3 protein: CASSRDIETQYF. CDR3 nucleotides: TGTGCCAGCAGCCGGGACATTGAGACCCAGTACTTC. This rearrangement joins TRBV2 to TRBJ2-5; weak D call: TRBD1 (6 bases). The germline V and J ends were trimmed by 6 bases and 5 bases, with 10 bases remaining between them. Looked up from germline, CDR1 is SNHLY and CDR2 is FYNNEI. The CDR3 sequence is 12 residues long.

The chain joins TRBV5-5 to TRBJ1-1; perhaps TRBD1 as D (6 bases). V dropped 0 bases and J dropped 7 bases, with 16 bases sitting between them. The V gene's germline CDR1 is SGHKS and CDR2 YYEKEE (reference sequence). The CDR3 is made up of 15 amino acids. CDR3 coding DNA: TGTGCCAGCAGCTTGGTGGGGGCTGAATACGATGAAGCTTTCTTT. It codes for CASSLVGAEYDEAFF.

This chain joins TRBV9 and TRBJ2-2, with D maybe TRBD1 (6 bases). Deletions cut 0 bases from V and 5 bases from J, with 11 bases between. The CDR3 runs 15 residues. Germline V gene data show CDR1 as SGDLS and CDR2 as YYNGEE. The CDR3 reads CASSVVQGDTGELFF. CDR3 DNA: TGTGCCAGCAGCGTAGTACAGGGTGATACCGGGGAGCTGTTTTTT.

The chain's CDR3 is CASRRGADRNLRGYTF. In DNA form, the CDR3 reads TGTGCCAGTAGGCGAGGGGCTGACAGGAACCTGCGGGGCTACACCTTC. The V and J genes are TRBV19 and TRBJ1-2, with D tentatively TRBD1 (6 bases). The CDR3 covers 16 residues. Trimming left V 6 bases short and J 8 bases short, with 25 bases between. Germline CDR1 LNHDA, CDR2 SQIVND (reference sequence).

The chain has TRBV7-3 and TRBJ2-5; D is uncertain. The ends were cut back, 5 bases at V and 1 base at J, with 8 bases in the middle. Germline assignment: CDR1 SGHTA and CDR2 FQGTGA. The CDR3 loop spans 13 amino acids. In DNA, the CDR3 is TGTGCCAGCAGCGCCGGTGCCCAAGAGACCCAGTACTTC. Translating gives CASSAGAQETQYF.

This clone appeared a single time. The chain has TRBV6-4 and TRBJ1-6; 9 bases are shared with TRBD1. Germline CDR1 is MRHNA and CDR2 is SNTAGT. The J segment lost 4 bases and the V segment lost 6 bases, leaving 7 bases of the junction unmatched. This CDR3 spans 16 amino acids. The CDR3 coding sequence is TGTGCCAGCAGGCCCGACAGGGGGACTTATAATTCACCCCTCCACTTT. Its protein product is CASRPDRGTYNSPLHF.

The CDR3 sequence is CASSSITGYEKLFF. Written as DNA, the CDR3 is TGTGCCAGCAGCTCAATTACAGGCTATGAAAAACTGTTTTTT. This chain uses TRBV11-2 with TRBJ1-4; a possible D gene is TRBD1 (5 bases). The CDR3 sequence is 14 residues long. Germline loops: CDR1 SGHAT, CDR2 FQNNGV. Deletions cut 4 bases from V and 6 bases from J, with 12 bases between.

Here the CDR3 reads CASSLGEERMNEQFF. CDR3 nucleotide sequence: TGTGCCAGCAGCTTAGGGGAGGAGAGAATGAATGAGCAGTTCTTC. The rearrangement joins TRBV5-8 to TRBJ2-1; TRBD2 might be the D (6 bases). The V and J ends lost 2 bases and 7 bases respectively, with 16 bases between them. Per germline, CDR1 SGHTS and CDR2 YDEGEE. The CDR3 runs 15 residues.

This clone showed up just a few times. The genes are TRBV19 and TRBJ2-7, with 8 bases matching TRBD2. After removal of 5 bases from V and 1 base from J, the junction contained 4 bases not matched to a gene. Germline V gene data show CDR1 as LNHDA and CDR2 as SQIVND (reference sequence). This CDR3 is 14 amino acids long. In nucleotides, the CDR3 is TGTGCCAGTAGTGCGGGAGGTTGGTCCTACGAGCAGTACTTC. Translation: CASSAGGWSYEQYF.

The V gene is TRBV27, the J gene TRBJ1-2, with D tentatively TRBD1 (6 bases). There are 15 residues in the CDR3. Germline assignment: CDR1 MNHEY and CDR2 SMNVEV (reference sequence). The V end lost 2 bases, the J end lost 5 bases, and 15 bases lay between the germline ends. CDR3 in amino acids: CASSLGGAGPYGYTF. CDR3 DNA sequence: TGTGCCAGCAGTTTAGGGGGGGCTGGACCATATGGCTACACCTTC.

This clone was counted between two and nine times. The rearrangement uses TRBV29-1 and TRBJ2-7; D uncertain. Trimming took 5 bases from V and 0 from J, leaving 2 bases between them. The germline V gene has CDR1 SQVTM and CDR2 ANQGSEA. CDR3 size: 10 residues. The CDR3 spells CSVYSYEQYF. Here the CDR3 DNA reads TGCAGCGTTTACTCCTACGAGCAGTACTTC.

This clone has just one count. The chain uses TRBV5-6 and TRBJ2-7, with 10 bases that match TRBD1. V shed 5 bases and J 7 bases; nucleotides not matched to a gene: 9. This CDR3 region has 14 residues. CDR1 and CDR2 (germline): SGHDT, YYEEEE. The CDR3 loop reads CASSSGTGVREQYF. The CDR3 DNA reads as TGTGCCAGCAGTTCCGGGACAGGGGTTCGAGAGCAGTACTTC.

This sequence joins TRBV5-5 and TRBJ2-1; D ambiguous. Germline V gene sequence: CDR1 SGHKS, CDR2 YYEKEE (reference sequence). The CDR3 loop spans 14 amino acids. V was clipped by 0 bases and J by 6 bases, with 10 bases between them. CDR3 sequence: CASSLDVQVNEQFF. CDR3 coding DNA: TGTGCCAGCAGCTTGGACGTCCAGGTCAATGAGCAGTTCTTC.

The rearrangement links TRBV5-1 to TRBJ2-3, with 7 bases aligning to TRBD1. This CDR3 is built from 15 residues. CDR1 SGHRS and CDR2 YFSETQ come from the germline V gene. Trimming cost V 4 bases and J 2 bases; bases outside gene matches: 7. CDR3 coding DNA: TGCGCCAGCAGCCCGGGACAGACCTACACAGATACGCAGTATTTT. This encodes CASSPGQTYTDTQYF.

The V gene is TRBV18, the J gene TRBJ1-2, with TRBD1 matching 9 bases. The V and J ends lost 3 bases and 0 bases, in that order; junction bases with no gene match: 2. CDR3 length: 15 residues. The germline gives CDR1 KGHSH, CDR2 LQKENI. The CDR3 sequence is CASSPTGGTNYGYTF. CDR3 bases: TGTGCCAGCTCACCTACAGGGGGCACTAACTATGGCTACACCTTC. The entire variable domain, with the rest obtained from reference TRBV18 and TRBJ1-2, is as follows: NAGVMQNPRHLVRRRGQEARLRCSPMKGHSHVYWYRQLPEEGLKFMVYLQKENIIDESGMPKERFSAEFPKEGPSILRIQQVVRGDSAAYFCASSPTGGTNYGYTFGSGTRLTVV.

V and J are TRBV5-1 and TRBJ2-7; TRBD2 aligns across 7 bases. V trimming: 0 bases; J trimming: 6 bases; junction bases outside the gene matches: 6. CDR1 SGHRS and CDR2 YFSETQ come from the germline V gene. The CDR3 consists of 14 residues. CDR3 DNA: TGCGCCAGCAGCTTGGGACGGGGCGGGGGCGAGCAGTACTTC. Protein product: CASSLGRGGGEQYF.

The rearrangement uses TRBV14 and TRBJ2-7, with D possibly being TRBD2 (5 bases). Trimming cost V 4 bases and J 0 bases, with 7 bases left between them. The CDR3 extends over 13 amino acids. The V gene's germline CDR1 is SGHDN and CDR2 FVKESK. CDR3: CASSRRDSYEQYF. CDR3 DNA: TGTGCCAGCAGCCGCCGGGACTCCTACGAGCAGTACTTC.